This record covers a single T cell receptor (beta chain). V lost 3 bases to trimming and J lost 2 bases, with 14 bases between them. Germline assignment: CDR1 KGHSH and CDR2 LQKENI. The CDR3 length is 15 residues. These data are taken from a study of OX40 agonist ivuxolimab in advanced cancers. Clones were sequenced by immunoSEQ multiplex PCR, and TCRdb holds only the in-frame ones, with some missing. This sample has roughly 35,000 clones, with roughly four fifths found just once. The TCR was taken from an adult with an advanced solid tumor such as melanoma, head and neck, liver or kidney cancer. The sequenced sample was CD4+ or CD8+ T cells sorted from blood, obtained in a trial of the OX40 agonist ivuxolimab. The rearrangement links TRBV18 to TRBJ2-7, with D perhaps matching TRBD1 or TRBD2 (5 bases each). This CDR3 is CASSPTGQGPYEQYF. The CDR3, as DNA: TGTGCCAGCTCACCCACAGGCCAGGGACCCTACGAGCAGTACTTC.